A single sample is the source of the 11 T cell receptor beta chains below, sequenced in a study of blood T cell repertoires in COVID-19. This table comes from immunoSEQ multiplex PCR, and its TCRdb copy is limited to in-frame clones, with some not included. The sample consists of around 270,000 clones, 75% to 95% of them appearing once. The material sequenced was peripheral blood. The origin of the receptors is a person under 35 with COVID-19, enrolled during active disease.

J is TRBJ1-6 and V is TRBV11-2; weak D call: TRBD1 (6 bases). The CDR3 covers 14 residues. V was trimmed by 6 bases and J by 6 bases, leaving 12 bases between them. Germline CDR1 and CDR2: SGHAT and FQNNGV. The CDR3 region is CASRLGQTNSPLHF. Written as DNA, the CDR3 is TGTGCCAGCAGGCTAGGACAGACTAATTCACCCCTCCACTTT.

The chain links TRBV2 to TRBJ2-2, with TRBD2 as a possible D gene (7 bases). Germline V CDR1 and CDR2: SNHLY, FYNNEI. There are 16 residues in the CDR3. The ends were cut back, 7 bases at V and 4 bases at J, with 19 bases in the middle. This chain's CDR3 is CASTLRGGSATGELFF. CDR3 sequence (DNA): TGTGCCAGCACCTTGAGGGGGGGCTCTGCCACCGGGGAGCTGTTTTTT.

This clone was picked up one time. The chain couples TRBV7-9 to TRBJ2-6, with 7 positions matching TRBD2. Germline CDR1 reads SEHNR; CDR2 reads FQNEAQ (reference sequence). This CDR3 is 14 amino acids long. V gave up 11 bases and J gave up 4 bases; unmatched junction bases: 8. CDR3 sequence reads: CAGAGVRGANVLTF. In nucleotides, the CDR3 is TGTGCCGGGGCGGGAGTGCGGGGGGCCAACGTCCTGACTTTC.

The chain has TRBV24-1 and TRBJ2-1, with 7 bases matching TRBD2. This CDR3 has 15 amino acids. CDR1 and CDR2 (germline): KGHDR, SFDVKD. The V and J ends lost 4 bases and 8 bases, in that order; junction bases with no gene match: 10. The CDR3 DNA reads as TGTGCCACCAGTGAGGGTTACGGGGGGTACGATGAGCAGTTCTTC. It encodes CATSEGYGGYDEQFF.

The chain carries TRBV6-5 and TRBJ2-7; D possibly corresponds to TRBD2 (5 bases). CDR1 MNHEY and CDR2 SVGAGI come from the germline V gene. V was shortened by 2 bases and J by 4 bases, with 9 bases between the two germline ends. CDR3 length equals 13 residues. The CDR3 nucleotides read TGTGCCAGCAGTTACCGGACGGGGTACGAGCAGTACTTC. Translation gives CASSYRTGYEQYF.

The rearrangement joins TRBV4-1 to TRBJ2-6; D is unclear. The CDR3 runs 20 residues. V gave up 5 bases and J gave up 0 bases, with 23 bases separating them. The germline V gene has CDR1 MGHRA and CDR2 YSYEKL. CDR3 coding DNA: TGCGCCAGCAGCATAAGTCCCCCGGGTCGTTACCTCTCTGGGGCCAACGTCCTGACTTTC. Its translation is CASSISPPGRYLSGANVLTF.

The V gene is TRBV7-2, the J gene TRBJ1-2, with 9 bases fitting TRBD1. The V gene end was trimmed by 5 bases and the J gene end by 1 base; junction bases not matched to a gene: 11. CDR3 size: 17 residues. Germline-derived CDR1 and CDR2 are SGHTA and FQGNSA. In DNA, the CDR3 is TGTGCCAGCAGCGTAAGTGTGGGACAGGGAGGTAACTATGGCTACACCTTC. Encoded protein: CASSVSVGQGGNYGYTF.

The genes are TRBV9 and TRBJ2-2, with D perhaps TRBD2 (6 bases). V shed 3 bases and J shed 4 bases, with 13 bases lying between them. The germline CDR1 and CDR2 sequences are SGDLS and YYNGEE. The CDR3 totals 15 residues. The DNA of the CDR3 is TGTGCCAGCAGCGACGCGGGATCCTCCACCGGGGAGCTGTTTTTT. Its protein is CASSDAGSSTGELFF.

The chain links TRBV24-1 to TRBJ2-1; D is possibly TRBD1 (8 bases). The V end lost 5 bases, the J end lost 1 base, and 14 bases lay between the germline ends. CDR1 is KGHDR, CDR2 SFDVKD, per germline. This CDR3 is built from 16 residues. The CDR3 nucleotides are TGTGCCACCAGTGGGCTACAGGGGGGGTCCTACAATGAGCAGTTCTTC. Translated: CATSGLQGGSYNEQFF.

The rearrangement joins TRBV7-2 to TRBJ1-5; the match to TRBD1 covers 7 bases. Per the germline V gene, CDR1 is SGHTA and CDR2 is FQGNSA. The junction had 7 bases not matched to a gene; V was cut back by 1 base and J by 4 bases. The CDR3 loop spans 16 amino acids. CDR3 sequence (DNA): TGTGCCAGCAGCTTAGTTGGGGCAGGGGGTAATCAGCCCCAGCATTTT. Its protein product is CASSLVGAGGNQPQHF.

The V call is TRBV7-9, the J call TRBJ1-2, with D uncertain. There are 15 residues in the CDR3. Per germline, CDR1 SEHNR and CDR2 FQNEAQ (reference sequence). V gave up 0 bases and J gave up 1 base, with 9 bases separating them. In nucleotides, the CDR3 is TGTGCCAGCAGCTTAGCTATCGAACTTAACTATGGCTACACCTTC. It translates to CASSLAIELNYGYTF.